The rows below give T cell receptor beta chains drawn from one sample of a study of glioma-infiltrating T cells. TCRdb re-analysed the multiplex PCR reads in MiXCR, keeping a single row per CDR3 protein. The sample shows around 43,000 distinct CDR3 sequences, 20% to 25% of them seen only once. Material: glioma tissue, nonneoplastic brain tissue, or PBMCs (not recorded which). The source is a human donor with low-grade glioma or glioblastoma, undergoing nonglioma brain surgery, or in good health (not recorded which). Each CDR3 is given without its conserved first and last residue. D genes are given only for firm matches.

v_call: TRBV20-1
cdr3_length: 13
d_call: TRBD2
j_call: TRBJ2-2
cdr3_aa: SARDTSVNTGELF

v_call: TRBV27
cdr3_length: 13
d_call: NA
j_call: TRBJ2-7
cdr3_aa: ASSFSGGSSYEQY

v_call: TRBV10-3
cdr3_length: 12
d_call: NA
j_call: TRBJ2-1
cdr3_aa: AISLTVPYNEQF

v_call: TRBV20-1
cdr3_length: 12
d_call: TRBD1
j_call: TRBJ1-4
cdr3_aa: SARPGQGDEKLF

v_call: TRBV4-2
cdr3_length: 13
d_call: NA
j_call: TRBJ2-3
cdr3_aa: ASSQDRSSTDTQY

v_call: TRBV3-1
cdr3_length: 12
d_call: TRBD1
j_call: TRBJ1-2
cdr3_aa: ASSLHTGGRGYT

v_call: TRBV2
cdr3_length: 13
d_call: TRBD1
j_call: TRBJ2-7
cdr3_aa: ASRDQRTGSYEQY

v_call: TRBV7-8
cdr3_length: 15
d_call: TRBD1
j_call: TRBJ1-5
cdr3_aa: ASSLAVGTDSNQPQH

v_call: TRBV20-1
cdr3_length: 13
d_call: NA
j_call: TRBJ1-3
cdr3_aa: SAVDRLYSGNTVY

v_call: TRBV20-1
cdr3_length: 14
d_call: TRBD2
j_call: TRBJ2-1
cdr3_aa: SAVDRAGGLGNEQF

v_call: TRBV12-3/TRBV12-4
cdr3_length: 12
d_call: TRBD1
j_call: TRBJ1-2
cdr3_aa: ASRRGTALNGYT

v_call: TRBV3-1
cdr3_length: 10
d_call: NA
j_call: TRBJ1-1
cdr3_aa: ASSQEAVGAF

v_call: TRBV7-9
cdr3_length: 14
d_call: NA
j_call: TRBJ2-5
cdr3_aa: ASSLFMYLYQETQY

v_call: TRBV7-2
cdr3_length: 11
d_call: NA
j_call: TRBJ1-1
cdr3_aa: ASSARAGTEAF

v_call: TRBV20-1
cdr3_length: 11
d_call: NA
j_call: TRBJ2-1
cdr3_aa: SAPSRERDEQF

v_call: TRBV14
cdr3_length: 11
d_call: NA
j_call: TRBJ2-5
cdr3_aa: ASSQWDPGTQY

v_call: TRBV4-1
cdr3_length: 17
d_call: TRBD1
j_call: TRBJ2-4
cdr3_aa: ASSQAWTGGSMGKNIQY

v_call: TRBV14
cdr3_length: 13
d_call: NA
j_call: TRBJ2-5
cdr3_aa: ASSQDKGREETQY

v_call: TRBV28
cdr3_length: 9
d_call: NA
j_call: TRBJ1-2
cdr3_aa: ATMPPYGYP

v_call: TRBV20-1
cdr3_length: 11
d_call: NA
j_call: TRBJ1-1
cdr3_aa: SASLTAQARAF

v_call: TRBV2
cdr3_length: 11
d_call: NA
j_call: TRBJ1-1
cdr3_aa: ASQVGGRSEAF

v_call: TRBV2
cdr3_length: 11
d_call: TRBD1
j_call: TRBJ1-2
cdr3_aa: ASSRTGMGGYT

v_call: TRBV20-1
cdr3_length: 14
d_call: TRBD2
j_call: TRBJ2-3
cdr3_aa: SAWLAGGVGTDTQY

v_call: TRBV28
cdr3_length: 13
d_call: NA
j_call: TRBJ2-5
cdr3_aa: ASSLAARGEETQY

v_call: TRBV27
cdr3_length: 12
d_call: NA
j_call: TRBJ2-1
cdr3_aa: ASTCPGCPYEQF

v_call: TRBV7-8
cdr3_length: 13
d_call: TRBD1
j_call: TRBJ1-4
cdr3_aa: ASSPRTGLREKLF

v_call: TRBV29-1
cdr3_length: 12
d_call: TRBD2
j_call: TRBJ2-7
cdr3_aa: SVEGTSGTYEQY

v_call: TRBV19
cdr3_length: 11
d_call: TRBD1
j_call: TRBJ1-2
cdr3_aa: ASSRTGFYGYT

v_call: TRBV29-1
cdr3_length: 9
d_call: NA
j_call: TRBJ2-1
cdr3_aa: SVGQGNEQF

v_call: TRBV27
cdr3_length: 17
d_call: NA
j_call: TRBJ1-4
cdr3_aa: ASRDKGRILSPRNEKLF

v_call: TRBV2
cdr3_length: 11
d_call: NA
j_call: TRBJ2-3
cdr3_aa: ASRSPPADTQY

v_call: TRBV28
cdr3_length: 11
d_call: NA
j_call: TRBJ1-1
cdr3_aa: ASSLMGSTEAF

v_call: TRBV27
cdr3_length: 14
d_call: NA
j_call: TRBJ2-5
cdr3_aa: ASSRHWFKYQETQY

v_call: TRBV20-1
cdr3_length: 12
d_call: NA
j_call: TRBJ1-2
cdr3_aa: SARGGGWNYGYT

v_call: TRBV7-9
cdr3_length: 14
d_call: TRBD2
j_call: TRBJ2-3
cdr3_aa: ASSLRLAGPADTQY